The 19 T cell receptor beta chains below all came from one sample that was sequenced in a study of T cells in tuberculosis. The time point is: new active TB diagnosis, blood taken before or within 7 days of starting treatment. The repertoire was sequenced with immunoSEQ multiplex PCR; TCRdb's copy has only in-frame clones and lacks some. The sample has some 34,000 clones, around nine tenths seen once. This sample comprised PBMCs, obtained at tuberculosis diagnosis. The receptors were gathered from an adult with tuberculosis.

This sequence joins TRBV30 and TRBJ2-3, with D uncertain. V was shortened by 3 bases and J by 4 bases, with 5 bases between the two germline ends. Germline loops: CDR1 GTSNPN, CDR2 SVGIG (reference sequence). The CDR3 spans 11 residues. The CDR3 region is CAWRLPDTQYF. CDR3 coding DNA: TGTGCCTGGAGACTCCCAGATACGCAGTATTTT.

The rearrangement links TRBV5-4 to TRBJ2-3, with a possible D match to TRBD2 (5 bases). Germline loops: CDR1 SGHNT, CDR2 YYREEE (reference sequence). V gave up 0 bases and J gave up 6 bases, with 20 bases separating them. This CDR3 has 17 residues. The CDR3: CASSLVGGGPPGDTQYF. CDR3 bases: TGTGCCAGCAGCTTGGTCGGCGGAGGACCCCCGGGGGATACGCAGTATTTT.

The V and J genes are TRBV7-8 and TRBJ1-5; D is unclear. V gave up 2 bases and J gave up 7 bases, with 12 bases separating them. Per germline, CDR1 SGHVS and CDR2 FQNEAQ. This CDR3 comprises 14 residues. Written as DNA, the CDR3 is TGTGCCAGCAGCTTAAAGTGGAGAAACCAGCCCCAGCATTTT. Its protein is CASSLKWRNQPQHF.

This chain joins TRBV30 and TRBJ2-7, with D possibly being TRBD1 (6 bases). Trimming left V 3 bases short and J 1 base short, with 19 bases between. Per germline, CDR1 GTSNPN and CDR2 SVGIG (reference sequence). This CDR3 region has 16 residues. Written as DNA, the CDR3 is TGTGCCTGGAGGCAGAGAACAGGGTACTGGTCCTACGAGCAGTACTTC. Its protein is CAWRQRTGYWSYEQYF.

The chain links TRBV19 to TRBJ2-5, with TRBD2 matching 11 bases. The CDR3 is made up of 14 amino acids. Germline trimming cut 8 bases from V and 5 bases from J; bases unmatched to any gene: 7. Germline values: CDR1 LNHDA, CDR2 SQIVND (reference sequence). The chain's CDR3 is CASRLAGGGETQYF. The CDR3 nucleotides read TGTGCCAGTCGGCTAGCGGGAGGTGGTGAGACCCAGTACTTC.

This chain connects TRBV19 to TRBJ1-5; weak D call: TRBD1 (5 bases). The CDR3 contains 13 residues. The germline V gene encodes CDR1 LNHDA and CDR2 SQIVND (reference sequence). Trimming took 1 base from V and 8 from J, leaving 9 bases between them. The CDR3 here is CASSIAGMEPQHF. The CDR3 nucleotides read TGTGCCAGTAGTATAGCAGGGATGGAGCCCCAGCATTTT.

The chain couples TRBV19 to TRBJ2-1, with TRBD1 matching 7 bases. V trimming: 5 bases; J trimming: 1 base; junction bases outside the gene matches: 8. Per germline, CDR1 LNHDA and CDR2 SQIVND (reference sequence). This CDR3 is 16 amino acids long. DNA of the CDR3: TGTGCCAGTAGTTCGAGAGGGGGCCAGTCCTACAATGAGCAGTTCTTC. It encodes CASSSRGGQSYNEQFF.

CDR3 DNA: TGTGCCAGCAGTTCCATAGCCGGGAGCGGGTACGAGCAGTACTTC. As protein: CASSSIAGSGYEQYF. The chain links TRBV6-6 to TRBJ2-7; the D gene is possibly TRBD2 (6 bases). CDR3 length: 15 amino acids. Germline assignment: CDR1 MNHNY and CDR2 SVGAGI (reference sequence). Trimming shortened V by 4 bases and J by 4 bases, and 17 bases separated the two germline ends.

The rearrangement uses TRBV6-1 and TRBJ1-5; D gene uncertain. The CDR3 runs to 12 residues. V was trimmed by 6 bases and J by 5 bases, leaving 8 bases between them. The germline V gene has CDR1 MNHNS and CDR2 SASEGT. The DNA for the CDR3 is TGTGCCAGCAGCGAGGTCGATCAGCCCCAGCATTTT. Its translation is CASSEVDQPQHF.

The chain recombines TRBV2 with TRBJ2-5; 14 bases line up with TRBD2. V lost 6 bases and J lost 2; bases outside the gene matches: 5. The CDR3 is made up of 16 amino acids. CDR1 and CDR2 from the germline V gene are SNHLY and FYNNEI. The CDR3 loop is CASRDRLAGGQETQYF. Here the CDR3 DNA reads TGTGCCAGCAGGGATAGACTAGCGGGGGGGCAAGAGACCCAGTACTTC.

The rearrangement joins TRBV10-3 to TRBJ1-2; 8 bases map to TRBD1. The junction had 8 bases not matched to a gene; V was cut back by 7 bases and J by 7 bases. Germline V gives CDR1 ENHRY, CDR2 SYGVKD. The CDR3 consists of 13 residues. The CDR3 bases are TGTGCCATCACTATGACAGGGGCGCTTGGCTACACCTTC. This translates into CAITMTGALGYTF.

The rearrangement joins TRBV2 to TRBJ2-3; weak D call: TRBD1 (6 bases). The CDR3 loop spans 14 amino acids. V lost 3 bases, J lost 4 bases, and 11 bases lay in between. The germline CDR1 and CDR2 sequences are SNHLY and FYNNEI. Here the CDR3 DNA reads TGTGCCAGCAGTGATACAGGGCCCGCAGATACGCAGTATTTT. Protein sequence: CASSDTGPADTQYF.

V usage is TRBV27 and J usage is TRBJ2-7; possible D gene TRBD1, 6 bases. Germline assignment: CDR1 MNHEY and CDR2 SMNVEV (reference sequence). The CDR3 is 16 amino acids. V lost 4 bases to trimming and J lost 0 bases, with 16 bases between them. In DNA, the CDR3 is TGTGCCAGCAGTTCCGGAGACAGGCGAAACTCCTACGAGCAGTACTTC. Translating it yields CASSSGDRRNSYEQYF.

This chain joins TRBV6-6 and TRBJ2-5, with 8 bases identical to TRBD2. The CDR3 loop spans 14 amino acids. The junction had 6 bases not matched to a gene; V was cut back by 5 bases and J by 4 bases. Germline values: CDR1 MNHNY, CDR2 SVGAGI (reference sequence). CDR3: CASSPRGGAETQYF. The CDR3 coding sequence is TGTGCCAGCAGTCCCCGGGGGGGGGCAGAGACCCAGTACTTC.

The chain is built from TRBV6-5 and TRBJ1-2; tentative D call: TRBD1 (6 bases). This CDR3 comprises 13 residues. Trimming pared 7 bases from V and 8 bases from J, leaving 17 bases between. Germline assignment: CDR1 MNHEY and CDR2 SVGAGI. The CDR3 DNA is TGTGCCAGCACCTCACAGGGTATGAGGGGCTACACCTTC. Its translation is CASTSQGMRGYTF.

This chain links TRBV7-6 with TRBJ1-1; no definite D call. Germline lookup yields CDR1 SGHVS and CDR2 FNYEAQ. This CDR3 has 14 amino acids. V lost 0 bases, J lost 5 bases, and 10 bases lay in between. The CDR3 DNA reads as TGTGCCAGCAGCTTAGCGGGCGGGGAGACTGAAGCTTTCTTT. This sequence encodes CASSLAGGETEAFF.

The rearrangement joins TRBV27 to TRBJ1-1; perhaps TRBD1 as D (5 bases). CDR3 size: 14 residues. The V gene lost 4 bases and the J gene lost 7 bases, with 16 bases spanning the gap. CDR1 and CDR2 from the germline V gene are MNHEY and SMNVEV (reference sequence). CDR3 nucleotides: TGTGCCAGCAGTTCGGGACTCCCCGTGGGTGAAGCTTTCTTT. Translating it yields CASSSGLPVGEAFF.

The chain has TRBV28 and TRBJ1-2; 7 positions agree with TRBD1. The CDR3 consists of 12 residues. Germline CDR1 is MDHEN and CDR2 is SYDVKM. With 6 bases clipped from V and 6 bases from J, the junction kept 4 bases outside the gene matches. In nucleotides, the CDR3 is TGTGCCAGCAGGGTTACAGGGGATGGCTACACCTTC. This gives the protein CASRVTGDGYTF.

The V gene is TRBV6-5, the J gene TRBJ2-1, with 7 bases identical to TRBD1. Trimming at V came to 10 bases and at J to 1 base, leaving 7 bases not matched to a gene. From germline, CDR1 is MNHEY and CDR2 SVGAGI. The CDR3 is 14 residues long. In DNA form, the CDR3 reads TGTGCCACTTCTCTCAGGGGGTCCTACAATGAGCAGTTCTTC. Residues: CATSLRGSYNEQFF.